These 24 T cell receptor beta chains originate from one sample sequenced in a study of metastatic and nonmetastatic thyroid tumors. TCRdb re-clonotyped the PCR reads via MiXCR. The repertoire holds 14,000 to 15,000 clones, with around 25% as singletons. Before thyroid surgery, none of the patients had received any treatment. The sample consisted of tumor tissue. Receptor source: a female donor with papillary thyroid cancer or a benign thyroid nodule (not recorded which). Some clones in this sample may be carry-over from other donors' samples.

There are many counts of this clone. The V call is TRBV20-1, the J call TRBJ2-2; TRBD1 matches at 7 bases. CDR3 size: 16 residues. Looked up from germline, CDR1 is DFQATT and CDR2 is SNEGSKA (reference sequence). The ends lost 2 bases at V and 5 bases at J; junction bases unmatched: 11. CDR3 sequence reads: CSARSQTGRGTGELFF. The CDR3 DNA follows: TGCAGTGCTAGATCCCAGACAGGGCGAGGAACCGGGGAGCTGTTTTTT.

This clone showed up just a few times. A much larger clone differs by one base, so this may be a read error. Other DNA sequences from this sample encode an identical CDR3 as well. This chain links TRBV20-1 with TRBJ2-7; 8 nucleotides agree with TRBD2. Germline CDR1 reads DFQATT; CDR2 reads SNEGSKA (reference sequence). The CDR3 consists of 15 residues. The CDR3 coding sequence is TGCAGTGCTAGCCAAGGCGGGGGGAGCTCCTACGATCAGTACTTC. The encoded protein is CSASQGGGSSYDQYF.

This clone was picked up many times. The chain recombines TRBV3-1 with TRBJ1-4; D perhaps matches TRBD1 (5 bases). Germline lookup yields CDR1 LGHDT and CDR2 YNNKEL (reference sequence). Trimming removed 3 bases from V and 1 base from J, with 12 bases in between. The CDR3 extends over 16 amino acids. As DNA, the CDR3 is TGTGCCAGCAGCCACATGGGACGAGGAACTAATGAAAAACTGTTTTTT. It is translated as CASSHMGRGTNEKLFF.

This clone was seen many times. The CDR3 protein is CASSFSGTGTYEQYF. CDR3 sequence (DNA): TGTGCCAGCAGCTTCTCCGGGACAGGGACCTACGAGCAGTACTTC. The rearrangement joins TRBV5-6 to TRBJ2-7; 9 bases map to TRBD1. The CDR3 is 15 residues long. J gave up 2 bases and V 2 bases, and 5 bases lay outside the gene matches. The V gene's germline CDR1 is SGHDT and CDR2 YYEEEE.

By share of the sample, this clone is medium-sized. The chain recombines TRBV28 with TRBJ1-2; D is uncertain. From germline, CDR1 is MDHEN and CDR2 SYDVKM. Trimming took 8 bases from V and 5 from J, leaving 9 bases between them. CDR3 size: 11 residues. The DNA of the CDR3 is TGTGCCAGCGGTCACAATTATGGCTACACCTTC. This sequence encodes CASGHNYGYTF.

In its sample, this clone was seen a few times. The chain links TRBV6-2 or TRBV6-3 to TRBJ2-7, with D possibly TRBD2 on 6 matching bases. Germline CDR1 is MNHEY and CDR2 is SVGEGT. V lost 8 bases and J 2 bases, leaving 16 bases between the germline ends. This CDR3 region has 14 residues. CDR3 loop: CASVAVGVAYEQYF. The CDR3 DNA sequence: TGTGCCAGCGTAGCGGTAGGCGTCGCCTACGAGCAGTACTTC.

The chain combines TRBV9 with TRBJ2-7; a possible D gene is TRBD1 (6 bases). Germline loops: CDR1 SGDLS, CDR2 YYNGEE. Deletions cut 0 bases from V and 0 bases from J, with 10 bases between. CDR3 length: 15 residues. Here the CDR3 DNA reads TGTGCCAGCAGCGTAGAGTGGACAGACTCCTACGAGCAGTACTTC. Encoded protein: CASSVEWTDSYEQYF.

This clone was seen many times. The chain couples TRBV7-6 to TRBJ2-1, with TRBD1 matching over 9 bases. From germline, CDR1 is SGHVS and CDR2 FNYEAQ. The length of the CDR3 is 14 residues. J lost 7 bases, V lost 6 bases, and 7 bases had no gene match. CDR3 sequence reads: CASRPGQGTNEQFF. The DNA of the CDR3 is TGTGCCAGCAGACCCGGACAGGGGACGAATGAGCAGTTCTTC.

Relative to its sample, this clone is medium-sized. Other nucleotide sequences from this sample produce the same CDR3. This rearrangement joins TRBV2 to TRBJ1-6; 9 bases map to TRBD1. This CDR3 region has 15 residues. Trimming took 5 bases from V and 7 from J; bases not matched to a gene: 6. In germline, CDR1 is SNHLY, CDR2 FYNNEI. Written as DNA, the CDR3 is TGTGCCAGCAGTTCTCGGACAGGGGAAAATTCACCCCTCCACTTT. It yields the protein CASSSRTGENSPLHF.

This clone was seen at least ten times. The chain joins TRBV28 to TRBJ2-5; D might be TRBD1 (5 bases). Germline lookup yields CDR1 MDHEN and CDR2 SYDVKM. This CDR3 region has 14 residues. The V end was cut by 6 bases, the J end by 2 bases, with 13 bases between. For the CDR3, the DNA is TGTGCCAGCAGCCTCTGGGGCAGTCAAGAGACCCAGTACTTC. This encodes CASSLWGSQETQYF.

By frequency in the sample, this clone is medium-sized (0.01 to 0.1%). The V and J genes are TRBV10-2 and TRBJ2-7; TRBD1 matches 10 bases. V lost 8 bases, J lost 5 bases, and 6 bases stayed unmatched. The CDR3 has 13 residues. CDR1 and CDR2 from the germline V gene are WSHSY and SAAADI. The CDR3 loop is CASRDRGFNEQYF. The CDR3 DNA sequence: TGCGCCAGCCGGGACAGGGGTTTCAACGAGCAGTACTTC.

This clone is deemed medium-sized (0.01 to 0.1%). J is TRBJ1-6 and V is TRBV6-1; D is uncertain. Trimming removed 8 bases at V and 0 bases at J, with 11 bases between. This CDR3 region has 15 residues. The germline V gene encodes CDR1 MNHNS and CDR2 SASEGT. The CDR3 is CASVTPSSYNSPLHF. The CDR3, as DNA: TGTGCCAGCGTGACTCCTAGCTCCTATAATTCACCCCTCCACTTT.

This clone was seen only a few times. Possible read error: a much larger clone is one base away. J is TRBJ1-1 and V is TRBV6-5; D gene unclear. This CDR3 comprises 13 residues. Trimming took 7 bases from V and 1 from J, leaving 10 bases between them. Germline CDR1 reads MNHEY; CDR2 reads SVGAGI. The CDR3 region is CASICARNTEAFF. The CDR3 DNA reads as TGTGCCAGCATTTGCGCAAGGAACACTGAAGCTTTCTTT.

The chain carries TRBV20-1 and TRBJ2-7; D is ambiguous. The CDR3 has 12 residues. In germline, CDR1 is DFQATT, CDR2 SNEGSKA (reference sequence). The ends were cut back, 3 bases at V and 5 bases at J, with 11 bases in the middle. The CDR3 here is CSASKASDEQYF. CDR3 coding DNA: TGCAGTGCTAGTAAAGCGTCTGACGAGCAGTACTTC.

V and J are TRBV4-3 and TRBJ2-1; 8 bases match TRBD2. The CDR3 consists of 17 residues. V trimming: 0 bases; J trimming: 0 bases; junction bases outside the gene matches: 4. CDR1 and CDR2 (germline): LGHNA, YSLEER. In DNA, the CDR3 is TGCGCCAGCAGCCAAGAGCGGAGCGGGAGCTCCTACAATGAGCAGTTCTTC. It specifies CASSQERSGSSYNEQFF.

In DNA form, the CDR3 reads TGTGCCAGCAGCTTAGTTTACAGCTCCACAGTGTACGAGCAGTACTTC. It specifies CASSLVYSSTVYEQYF. The gene calls are TRBV11-2 and TRBJ2-7; no clear D. CDR3 length equals 16 residues. V dropped 1 base and J dropped 4 bases, with 17 bases sitting between them. In germline, CDR1 is SGHAT, CDR2 FQNNGV.

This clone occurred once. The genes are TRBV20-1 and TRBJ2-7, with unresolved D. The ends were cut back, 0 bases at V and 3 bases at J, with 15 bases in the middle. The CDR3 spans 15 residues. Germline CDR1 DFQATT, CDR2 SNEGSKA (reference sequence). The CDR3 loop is CSARDMGTVVYEQYF. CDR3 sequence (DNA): TGCAGTGCTAGAGATATGGGTACAGTCGTCTACGAGCAGTACTTC.

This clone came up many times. CDR3 residues: CASSLALSYNEQFF. The CDR3 DNA sequence: TGTGCCAGCAGTTTAGCGCTTTCCTACAATGAGCAGTTCTTC. This rearrangement joins TRBV27 to TRBJ2-1; no clear D. The CDR3 has 14 residues. In germline, CDR1 is MNHEY, CDR2 SMNVEV (reference sequence). Deletions cut 2 bases from V and 1 base from J, with 6 bases between.

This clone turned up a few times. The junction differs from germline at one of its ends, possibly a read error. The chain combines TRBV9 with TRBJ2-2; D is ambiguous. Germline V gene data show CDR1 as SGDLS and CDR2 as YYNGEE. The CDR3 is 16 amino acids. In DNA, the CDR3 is TGTGCCGGCAGCGTAGCTCCCCAGTGGGAAGCCGGGGAGCTGTTTTTT. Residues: CAGSVAPQWEAGELFF. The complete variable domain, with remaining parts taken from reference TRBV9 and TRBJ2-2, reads DSGVTQTPKHLITATGQRVTLRCSPRSGDLSVYWYQQSLDQGLQFLIQYYNGEERAKGNILERFSAQQFPDLHSELNLSSLELGDSALYFCAGSVAPQWEAGELFFGEGSRLTVL.

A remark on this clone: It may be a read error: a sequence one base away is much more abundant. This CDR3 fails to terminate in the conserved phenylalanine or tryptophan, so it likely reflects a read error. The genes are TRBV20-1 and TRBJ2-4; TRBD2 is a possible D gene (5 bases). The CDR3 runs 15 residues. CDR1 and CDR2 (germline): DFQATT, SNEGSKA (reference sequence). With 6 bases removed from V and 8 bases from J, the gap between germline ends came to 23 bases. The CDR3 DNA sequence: TGCAGTGCGCACCAACCTTCGGCTAGCAGATACATTCAGTACCTC. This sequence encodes CSAHQPSASRYIQYL.

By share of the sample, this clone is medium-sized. DNA for the CDR3: TGTGCCAGTAGTCTGGGACTAGGATCCTACGAGCAGTACTTC. Amino acids: CASSLGLGSYEQYF. The J gene is TRBJ2-7, the V gene TRBV19; 8 bases map to TRBD2. CDR1 and CDR2 from the germline V gene are LNHDA and SQIVND (reference sequence). The CDR3 has 14 amino acids. The V gene end was trimmed by 5 bases and the J gene end by 1 base; junction bases not matched to a gene: 4.

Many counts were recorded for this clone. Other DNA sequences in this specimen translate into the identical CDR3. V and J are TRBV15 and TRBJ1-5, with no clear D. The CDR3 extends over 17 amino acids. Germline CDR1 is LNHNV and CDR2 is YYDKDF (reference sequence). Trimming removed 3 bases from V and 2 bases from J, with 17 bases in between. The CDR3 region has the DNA TGTGCCACCAGCAGCCAAAAACGAGGACTCGGCAATCAGCCCCAGCATTTT. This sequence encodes CATSSQKRGLGNQPQHF.

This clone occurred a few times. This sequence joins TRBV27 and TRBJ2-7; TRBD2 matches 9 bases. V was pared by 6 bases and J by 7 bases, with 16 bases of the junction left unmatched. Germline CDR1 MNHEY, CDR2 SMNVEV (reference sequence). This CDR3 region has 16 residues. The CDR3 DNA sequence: TGTGCCAGCAGCTCTCGGTATCTTAGCGGGAGAGTGGAGCAGTACTTC. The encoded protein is CASSSRYLSGRVEQYF.

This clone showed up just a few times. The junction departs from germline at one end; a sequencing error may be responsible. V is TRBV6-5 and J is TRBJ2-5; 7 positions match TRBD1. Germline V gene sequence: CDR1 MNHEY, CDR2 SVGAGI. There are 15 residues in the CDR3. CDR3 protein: CASIYSPGGLGTQYF. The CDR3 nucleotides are TGTGCCAGCATTTACTCCCCAGGGGGTCTCGGGACCCAGTACTTC.